These 27 T cell receptor beta chains share one sample of origin, sequenced in a study of shared clonotypes between healthy human individuals. Terminally differentiated effector memory CD45RA+ cells were left out of the naive CD8 fraction, which was CD45RO-negative and positively selected for CCR7. Clones were sequenced by immunoSEQ multiplex PCR, and TCRdb holds only the in-frame ones, with some missing. The sample lists around 2,000,000 clones; about 95% were seen once. Sequencing was done on a sample of naive CD8+ T cells sorted from blood. The receptors derive from a young man in good health.

The CDR3 sequence is CASSFFFRMGQGSEAFF. The CDR3 DNA reads TGTGCCAGCAGCTTTTTTTTTCGAATGGGACAGGGGTCTGAAGCTTTCTTT. The rearrangement joins TRBV7-2 to TRBJ1-1, with 10 bases matching TRBD1. Germline-derived CDR1 and CDR2 are SGHTA and FQGNSA. After removal of 3 bases from V and 6 bases from J, the junction contained 13 bases not matched to a gene. The CDR3 has 17 residues.

The chain carries TRBV28 and TRBJ1-1, with TRBD1 identical over 10 bases. The CDR3 sequence is 16 residues long. Germline loops: CDR1 MDHEN, CDR2 SYDVKM. V trimming: 8 bases; J trimming: 1 base; junction bases outside the gene matches: 10. Here the CDR3 reads CASLGGQGLPNTEAFF. The CDR3 DNA follows: TGTGCCAGCCTGGGGGGACAGGGGCTCCCGAACACTGAAGCTTTCTTT. Filled out from reference TRBV28 and TRBJ1-1, the complete variable domain reads DVKVTQSSRYLVKRTGEKVFLECVQDMDHENMFWYRQDPGLGLRLIYFSYDVKMKEKGDIPEGYSVSREKKERFSLILESASTNQTSMYLCASLGGQGLPNTEAFFGQGTRLTVV.

The V gene is TRBV5-4, the J gene TRBJ2-1, with D unresolved. Germline V CDR1 and CDR2: SGHNT, YYREEE (reference sequence). The CDR3 has 13 residues. The V and J ends lost 0 bases and 5 bases respectively, with 6 bases between them. The DNA for the CDR3 is TGTGCCAGCAGCTTGGCCTATAACAATGAGCAGTTCTTC. This translates into CASSLAYNNEQFF.

V gene TRBV19 combines with J gene TRBJ1-6; D remains unclear. V gave up 8 bases and J gave up 3 bases, with 11 bases separating them. Germline CDR1 reads LNHDA; CDR2 reads SQIVND (reference sequence). CDR3 length: 14 amino acids. The CDR3 bases are TGTGCCAGTCGGGCTGGGGACTATAATTCACCCCTCCACTTT. Translation gives CASRAGDYNSPLHF.

This clone was detected once. This sequence joins TRBV7-2 and TRBJ2-1; no definite D call. The CDR3 covers 16 residues. V lost 2 bases, J lost 5 bases, and 16 bases lay in between. Germline assignment: CDR1 SGHTA and CDR2 FQGNSA. The CDR3 protein is CASSLYTRIINNEQFF. The CDR3 region has the DNA TGTGCCAGCAGCTTATATACCCGTATTATCAACAATGAGCAGTTCTTC.

The chain is built from TRBV5-1 and TRBJ2-1; 13 bases agree with TRBD2. CDR1 is SGHRS, CDR2 YFSETQ, per germline. The CDR3 loop spans 15 amino acids. Unmatched junction bases numbered 6, after V lost 4 bases and J lost 8 bases. The CDR3 DNA sequence: TGCGCCAGCAGCCCGACTAGCGGGGGGTGGTATGAGCAGTTCTTC. Translation gives CASSPTSGGWYEQFF.

Comment on this clone: One end of the junction is discordant with germline, which a read error may explain. The same CDR3 also results from other DNA sequences found in this sample. This chain links TRBV13 with TRBJ1-4; weak D call: TRBD1 (5 bases). This CDR3 is built from 13 residues. Germline V gives CDR1 PRHDT, CDR2 FYEKMQ (reference sequence). CDR3 coding DNA: TGTGCCAGCAGCTTAGCAGGGAACGAAAAACTATTTTTT. It specifies CASSLAGNEKLFF.

As concerns this clone: One end of the junction varies from germline; a read error may be responsible. The CDR3, as DNA: TGTGCCTGGAAACCGGAACGTGATTGGGGGGAGGTGTTTTTT. Protein product: CAWKPERDWGEVFF. This chain links TRBV30 with TRBJ2-2; D is possibly TRBD2 (6 bases). The germline V gene has CDR1 GTSNPN and CDR2 SVGIG (reference sequence). The CDR3 totals 14 residues.

This chain connects TRBV10-3 to TRBJ2-4; D tentatively fits TRBD1 or TRBD2 (6 bases each). The CDR3 is made up of 16 amino acids. Trimming took off 2 bases at V and 0 bases at J, with 11 bases between the two ends. The germline CDR1 and CDR2 sequences are ENHRY and SYGVKD. The CDR3: CAISERRGIAKNIQYF. CDR3 DNA sequence: TGTGCCATCAGTGAGAGGAGGGGGATAGCCAAAAACATTCAGTACTTC.

The rearrangement joins TRBV19 to TRBJ2-7; no reliable D call. Per the germline V gene, CDR1 is LNHDA and CDR2 is SQIVND (reference sequence). V lost 5 bases to trimming and J lost 2 bases, with 7 bases between them. This CDR3 region has 12 residues. CDR3 nucleotide sequence: TGTGCCAGTAGTGAGACAACCTACGAGCAGTACTTC. Protein sequence: CASSETTYEQYF. Drawing the rest from reference TRBV19 and TRBJ2-7, the complete variable domain is DGGITQSPKYLFRKEGQNVTLSCEQNLNHDAMYWYRQDPGQGLRLIYYSQIVNDFQKGDIAEGYSVSREKKESFPLTVTSAQKNPTAFYLCASSETTYEQYFGPGTRLTVT.

The chain joins TRBV4-1 to TRBJ2-7, with no clear D. The ends were cut back, 1 base at V and 1 base at J, with 14 bases in the middle. Looked up from germline, CDR1 is MGHRA and CDR2 is YSYEKL. The CDR3 covers 16 residues. The CDR3 loop is CASSQGPASPSYEQYF. The CDR3 bases are TGCGCCAGCAGCCAAGGCCCCGCAAGTCCGTCCTACGAGCAGTACTTC.

Written as DNA, the CDR3 is TGTGCCAGCAGCTTAGCGTACGGGGACCCTTCTAACTATGGCTACACCTTC. Translation: CASSLAYGDPSNYGYTF. The rearrangement links TRBV7-2 to TRBJ1-2; tentative D call: TRBD1 (5 bases). The germline V gene encodes CDR1 SGHTA and CDR2 FQGNSA. The CDR3 length is 17 residues. The ends were cut back, 0 bases at V and 0 bases at J, with 14 bases in the middle.

The rearrangement joins TRBV6-6 to TRBJ2-7; perhaps TRBD1 as D (6 bases). The CDR3 covers 12 residues. Germline V CDR1 and CDR2: MNHNY, SVGAGI (reference sequence). V was trimmed by 10 bases and J by 2 bases, leaving 12 bases between them. The CDR3 protein is CATNWGPYEQYF. The CDR3 DNA sequence: TGTGCCACCAACTGGGGGCCCTACGAGCAGTACTTC.

The genes are TRBV28 and TRBJ2-3; no definite D call. This CDR3 has 12 amino acids. The germline V gene has CDR1 MDHEN and CDR2 SYDVKM. V was shortened by 6 bases and J by 5 bases, with 9 bases between the two germline ends. The CDR3 sequence is CASRNQGDTQYF. Written as DNA, the CDR3 is TGTGCCAGCAGAAATCAAGGAGATACGCAGTATTTT.

V and J are TRBV29-1 and TRBJ1-1, with TRBD1 identical over 8 bases. CDR1 and CDR2 (germline): SQVTM, ANQGSEA. CDR3 length: 13 residues. The junction had 7 bases not matched to a gene; V was cut back by 3 bases and J by 7 bases. The CDR3 reads CSVDDRGAIEAFF. As DNA, the CDR3 is TGCAGCGTTGATGACAGGGGAGCCATTGAAGCTTTCTTT. The full variable domain, rest sourced from reference TRBV29-1 and TRBJ1-1, is SAVISQKPSRDICQRGTSLTIQCQVDSQVTMMFWYRQQPGQSLTLIATANQGSEATYESGFVIDKFPISRPNLTFSTLTVSNMSPEDSSIYLCSVDDRGAIEAFFGQGTRLTVV.

The J gene is TRBJ1-2, the V gene TRBV7-9, with 8 bases fitting TRBD1. CDR1 and CDR2 from the germline V gene are SEHNR and FQNEAQ (reference sequence). Losses at the gene ends were 1 base for V and 5 bases for J; bases not matched to a gene: 6. This CDR3 has 15 residues. For the CDR3, the DNA is TGTGCCAGCAGCTTAGACGGACAGGGATCATATGGCTACACCTTC. Protein product: CASSLDGQGSYGYTF.

The chain recombines TRBV15 with TRBJ2-2, with 7 bases aligning to TRBD2. Per germline, CDR1 LNHNV and CDR2 YYDKDF (reference sequence). J was trimmed by 7 bases and V by 1 base; bases with no gene match: 3. The length of the CDR3 is 14 residues. For the CDR3, the DNA is TGTGCCACCAGCAGAGTTAGCGGGTACGGGGAGCTGTTTTTT. Translating it yields CATSRVSGYGELFF.

The V call is TRBV2, the J call TRBJ2-7; D is unresolved. V was trimmed by 6 bases and J by 0 bases, leaving 12 bases between them. This CDR3 is built from 14 residues. Per germline, CDR1 SNHLY and CDR2 FYNNEI. The CDR3 DNA sequence: TGTGCCAGCAGCGCAACAGTAGTCTCCTACGAGCAGTACTTC. Encoded protein: CASSATVVSYEQYF.

The chain carries TRBV18 and TRBJ2-3; no clear D. The germline gives CDR1 KGHSH, CDR2 LQKENI. Trimming stripped 0 bases from V and 4 bases from J, with 2 bases between. The CDR3 runs to 12 residues. Here the CDR3 DNA reads TGTGCCAGCTCACCACCCCCAGATACGCAGTATTTT. It translates to CASSPPPDTQYF.

The chain joins TRBV21-1 to TRBJ1-6; the table's TRBD1 call for D was not verified on the DNA. TRBV21-1 is termed a pseudogene. This CDR3 region has 20 residues. The CDR3 loop reads CASSAHGGHHDRAYNSPLHF. CDR3 coding DNA: TGTGCCAGCAGCGCGCATGGGGGACATCACGACCGCGCCTATAATTCACCCCTCCACTTT.

The V call is TRBV29-1, the J call TRBJ1-2, with D uncertain. The CDR3 runs 14 residues. V was trimmed by 2 bases and J by 3 bases, leaving 13 bases between them. Germline loops: CDR1 SQVTM, CDR2 ANQGSEA. The DNA of the CDR3 is TGCAGCGTTGAATTGACCCTCGGCTACTATGGCTACACCTTC. It codes for CSVELTLGYYGYTF.

The V call is TRBV7-9, the J call TRBJ2-3; no definite D call. Germline values: CDR1 SEHNR, CDR2 FQNEAQ (reference sequence). The V and J ends lost 5 bases and 2 bases respectively, with 11 bases between them. The CDR3 loop spans 14 amino acids. In DNA form, the CDR3 reads TGTGCCAGCAGCGACTCGCGGAACACAGATACGCAGTATTTT. It translates to CASSDSRNTDTQYF.

About this clone: The junction departs from germline at one end; a sequencing error may be responsible. The V gene is TRBV25-1, the J gene TRBJ2-2, with a weak D call TRBD2 (6 bases). CDR3 size: 16 residues. The germline gives CDR1 MGHDK, CDR2 SYGVNS. CDR3 amino acids: CASSELGTYNHGKLFF. For the CDR3, the DNA is TGTGCCAGCAGTGAATTGGGGACTTACAATCACGGGAAGCTGTTTTTT.

Comment on this clone: A junction boundary mismatches the germline segment, possibly from a read error. The gene calls are TRBV7-7 and TRBJ2-7, with a possible D match to TRBD2 (6 bases). Germline V lookup: CDR1 SSHAT, CDR2 FNYEAQ (reference sequence). The CDR3 has 13 amino acids. Here the CDR3 DNA reads TGTGCTAGCAGCTTAGCGGAGGGAAACGAGCAGTACTTC. Translated: CASSLAEGNEQYF.

This rearrangement joins TRBV13 to TRBJ2-1; D possibly uses TRBD1 or TRBD2 (5 bases each). Germline lookup yields CDR1 PRHDT and CDR2 FYEKMQ (reference sequence). The CDR3 sequence is 12 residues long. Trimming cost V 4 bases and J 8 bases, with 9 bases left between them. This CDR3 reads CASSSGPDEQFF. The CDR3, as DNA: TGTGCCAGCAGCTCGGGACCGGATGAGCAGTTCTTC.

The chain carries TRBV9 and TRBJ1-1; 9 nucleotides line up with TRBD1. The V and J ends lost 1 base and 5 bases, in that order; junction bases with no gene match: 9. CDR1 is SGDLS and CDR2 is YYNGEE in the germline V gene. This CDR3 has 16 residues. CDR3 loop: CASSVNTGGAGTEAFF. The CDR3 nucleotides are TGTGCCAGCAGCGTAAATACAGGGGGCGCTGGGACTGAAGCTTTCTTT.

The J gene is TRBJ2-2, the V gene TRBV27; D not certain. This CDR3 has 16 amino acids. CDR1 and CDR2 from the germline V gene are MNHEY and SMNVEV (reference sequence). The V gene lost 2 bases and the J gene lost 2 bases, with 12 bases spanning the gap. DNA for the CDR3: TGTGCCAGCAGTTTAGATCGGGCCCTTAACACCGGGGAGCTGTTTTTT. This gives the protein CASSLDRALNTGELFF.